This T cell receptor (beta chain) came from a study of cytomegalovirus exposure and HLA in healthy donors. The PCR used 60 Vbeta and 13 Jbeta primers. Assay used: immunoSEQ multiplex PCR; TCRdb lists only in-frame clones, some missing. This sample's table reports around 55,000 clones. Whole-study findings and limits: As a later analysis showed, a missense DCLRE1C variant was linked to trimming of TCR beta V- and J-genes.

V was pared by 7 bases and J by 7 bases, with 10 bases of the junction left unmatched. This CDR3 comprises 14 residues. CDR1 MNHEY and CDR2 SVGAGI come from the germline V gene. A remark on this clone: As yet, its antigen is unknown.

The clonotype comes from a man aged 45 to 65 in good health and CMV-seropositive. The genes are TRBV6-5 and TRBJ1-2; 9 bases match TRBD1. The material sequenced was PBMCs. The CDR3 sequence: CASIGGTGKGGYTF. CDR3 sequence (DNA): TGTGCCAGCATAGGGGGGACAGGGAAGGGTGGCTACACCTTC.